The rows below give T cell receptor beta chains drawn from one sample of a study of CD8 T cells in Susac syndrome. One entry per CDR3 protein results from TCRdb running MiXCR on the immunoSEQ multiplex PCR reads. The table shows 150,000 to 200,000 distinct CDR3 sequences, with about 91% occurring only once. Sequenced input: CD4+ T cells from PBMCs. These receptors all stem from a human donor with Susac syndrome. Both conserved end residues are part of each CDR3. D genes are given only for firm matches. Some rows have no size entry. The others give once, few or many, or a class for an expanded clone.

clone size: .; CDR3 length: 13; J gene: TRBJ2-7; V gene: TRBV20-1; D gene: .; CDR3 DNA: TGCAGTGCTGCCGGTAGCGTAACCTACGAGCAGTACTTC; CDR3 protein: CSAAGSVTYEQYF
clone size: .; CDR3 length: 16; J gene: TRBJ2-3; V gene: TRBV7-3; D gene: TRBD2; CDR3 DNA: TGTGCCAGCAGCTCTGGGACTAGCGTCTACACAGATACGCAGTATTTT; CDR3 protein: CASSSGTSVYTDTQYF
clone size: .; CDR3 length: 16; J gene: TRBJ1-5; V gene: TRBV19; D gene: TRBD1; CDR3 DNA: TGTGCCAGTAGTGCTCGACAGGGAAATAGCAATCAGCCCCAGCATTTT; CDR3 protein: CASSARQGNSNQPQHF
clone size: .; CDR3 length: 11; J gene: TRBJ1-2; V gene: TRBV20-1; D gene: .; CDR3 DNA: TGCAGTGCCCTGGAGAGGAATGGCTACACCTTC; CDR3 protein: CSALERNGYTF
clone size: .; CDR3 length: 14; J gene: TRBJ1-2; V gene: TRBV6-1; D gene: .; CDR3 DNA: TGTGCCAGCAGTGAAGCGCTTCGGACTCCACCCTCCACCTTC; CDR3 protein: CASSEALRTPPSTF
clone size: .; CDR3 length: 14; J gene: TRBJ2-2; V gene: TRBV29-1; D gene: TRBD2; CDR3 DNA: TGCAGCGTTAAAGGACTAGCCGGGACCGGGGAGCTGTTTTTT; CDR3 protein: CSVKGLAGTGELFF
clone size: .; CDR3 length: 16; J gene: TRBJ1-3; V gene: TRBV18; D gene: .; CDR3 DNA: TGTGCCAGCTCAGCCGGGACACCAACCTCTGGAAACACCATATATTTT; CDR3 protein: CASSAGTPTSGNTIYF
clone size: .; CDR3 length: 17; J gene: TRBJ1-6; V gene: TRBV11-2; D gene: .; CDR3 DNA: TGTGCCAGCAGCTTAAGGGTGGGACCGCCCTATAATTCACCCCTCCACTTT; CDR3 protein: CASSLRVGPPYNSPLHF
clone size: .; CDR3 length: 12; J gene: TRBJ1-2; V gene: TRBV2; D gene: TRBD1; CDR3 DNA: TGTGCCAGCAGCGTCACAGGGGATGGCTACACCTTC; CDR3 protein: CASSVTGDGYTF
clone size: .; CDR3 length: 12; J gene: TRBJ2-1; V gene: TRBV7-3; D gene: .; CDR3 DNA: TGTGCCAGCAGCTTAGGGCGAGGCGAGCAGTTCTTC; CDR3 protein: CASSLGRGEQFF
clone size: .; CDR3 length: 15; J gene: TRBJ2-7; V gene: TRBV20-1; D gene: TRBD2; CDR3 DNA: TGCAGTGCTAGAGATCGGCGGGGGGTCTCCTACGAGCAGTACTTC; CDR3 protein: CSARDRRGVSYEQYF
clone size: .; CDR3 length: 17; J gene: TRBJ2-4; V gene: TRBV6-1; D gene: TRBD2; CDR3 DNA: TGTGCCAGCAGTCAGAACCCGACTAGCACGGCCAAAAACATTCAGTACTTC; CDR3 protein: CASSQNPTSTAKNIQYF
clone size: .; CDR3 length: 13; J gene: TRBJ1-2; V gene: TRBV24-1; D gene: .; CDR3 DNA: TGTGCCACCAGTGATACCCCGAGCTATGGCTACACCTTC; CDR3 protein: CATSDTPSYGYTF
clone size: .; CDR3 length: 14; J gene: TRBJ2-3; V gene: TRBV2; D gene: .; CDR3 DNA: TGTGCCAGCAGTCAGGCGAGGGCAGAGGATACGCAGTATTTT; CDR3 protein: CASSQARAEDTQYF
clone size: .; CDR3 length: 13; J gene: TRBJ1-6; V gene: TRBV20-1; D gene: .; CDR3 DNA: TGCAGTGCTAGTTGGGGGCCTGATTCACCCCTCCACTTT; CDR3 protein: CSASWGPDSPLHF
clone size: once; CDR3 length: 14; J gene: TRBJ1-1; V gene: TRBV9; D gene: .; CDR3 DNA: TGTGCCAGCAGCTACAGGTTAACGAACACTGAAGCTTTCTTT; CDR3 protein: CASSYRLTNTEAFF
clone size: .; CDR3 length: 12; J gene: TRBJ2-7; V gene: TRBV2; D gene: .; CDR3 DNA: TGTGCCAGCAGGCGGATAAGTAGTGGGCAGTACTTC; CDR3 protein: CASRRISSGQYF
clone size: .; CDR3 length: 14; J gene: TRBJ2-7; V gene: TRBV28; D gene: .; CDR3 DNA: TGTGCCAGCAGTTTAGGGTGGCAGGGGGGGGAGCAGTACTTC; CDR3 protein: CASSLGWQGGEQYF
clone size: once; CDR3 length: 13; J gene: TRBJ2-7; V gene: TRBV7-2; D gene: .; CDR3 DNA: TGTGCCAGCAGCTTGGGGCCGGGTAGAGGGCAGTACTTC; CDR3 protein: CASSLGPGRGQYF
clone size: .; CDR3 length: 15; J gene: TRBJ1-4; V gene: TRBV11-2; D gene: .; CDR3 DNA: TGTGCCAGCAGCTCCTACATTGCAACTAATGAAAAACTGTTTTTT; CDR3 protein: CASSSYIATNEKLFF
clone size: .; CDR3 length: 13; J gene: TRBJ1-2; V gene: TRBV20-1; D gene: TRBD1; CDR3 DNA: TGCAGTGCTAGAACCCAGGGGGGCTATGGCTACACCTTC; CDR3 protein: CSARTQGGYGYTF
clone size: .; CDR3 length: 17; J gene: TRBJ2-1; V gene: TRBV3-1; D gene: TRBD2; CDR3 DNA: TGTGCCAGCAGCCAAGAAGGCGGACTAGCGGGTTACAATGAGCAGTTCTTC; CDR3 protein: CASSQEGGLAGYNEQFF
clone size: .; CDR3 length: 16; J gene: TRBJ1-5; V gene: TRBV7-2; D gene: .; CDR3 DNA: TGTGCCAGCAGCTTATATCCGGGGGCCGGTATGGAGCCCCAGCATTTT; CDR3 protein: CASSLYPGAGMEPQHF
clone size: once; CDR3 length: 14; J gene: TRBJ1-1; V gene: TRBV7-9; D gene: .; CDR3 DNA: TGTGCCAGCAGTTCAATGGGGGAGGACACTGAAGCTTTCTTT; CDR3 protein: CASSSMGEDTEAFF
clone size: .; CDR3 length: 16; J gene: TRBJ1-5; V gene: TRBV28; D gene: .; CDR3 DNA: TGTGCCAGCAGTTTGGCGTTAAACAGGCCAAATCAGCCCCAGCATTTT; CDR3 protein: CASSLALNRPNQPQHF
clone size: .; CDR3 length: 15; J gene: TRBJ2-7; V gene: TRBV19; D gene: .; CDR3 DNA: TGTGCCAGTAGTATGGGGTGGAACCCCTCCTACGAGCAGTACTTC; CDR3 protein: CASSMGWNPSYEQYF
clone size: .; CDR3 length: 11; J gene: TRBJ2-1; V gene: TRBV3-1; D gene: .; CDR3 DNA: TGTGCCACTTCAGCCTACAATGAGCAGTTCTTC; CDR3 protein: CATSAYNEQFF
clone size: few; CDR3 length: 15; J gene: TRBJ2-7; V gene: TRBV5-1; D gene: TRBD1; CDR3 DNA: TGTGCCAGCTCATTGGGGACAGGGGGCTCCTACGAGCAGTACTTC; CDR3 protein: CASSLGTGGSYEQYF
clone size: .; CDR3 length: 12; J gene: TRBJ2-3; V gene: TRBV2; D gene: .; CDR3 DNA: TGTGCCAGCAGTGAAGGGAAAGATACGCAGTATTTT; CDR3 protein: CASSEGKDTQYF
clone size: .; CDR3 length: 17; J gene: TRBJ2-2; V gene: TRBV7-9; D gene: TRBD1; CDR3 DNA: TGTGCCAGCAGCGCCGGGACAGGGCAATTTGGCACCGGGGAGCTGTTTTTT; CDR3 protein: CASSAGTGQFGTGELFF
clone size: .; CDR3 length: 15; J gene: TRBJ2-1; V gene: TRBV9; D gene: .; CDR3 DNA: TGTGCCAGCAGCGTAGCGGCTAGCGTCTACAATGAGCAGTTCTTC; CDR3 protein: CASSVAASVYNEQFF
clone size: .; CDR3 length: 15; J gene: TRBJ1-3; V gene: TRBV9; D gene: .; CDR3 DNA: TGTGCCAGCAACCGGGGTGGGACGCAAGGAAACACCATATATTTT; CDR3 protein: CASNRGGTQGNTIYF
clone size: .; CDR3 length: 10; J gene: TRBJ2-5; V gene: TRBV29-1; D gene: .; CDR3 DNA: TGCAGCGTTGGCTTTGAGACCCAGTACTTC; CDR3 protein: CSVGFETQYF
clone size: .; CDR3 length: 19; J gene: TRBJ2-6; V gene: TRBV19; D gene: TRBD1; CDR3 DNA: TGTGCCAGTAGTATAGACAATCTACAGGGGGACTCTGGGGCCAACGTCCTGACTTTC; CDR3 protein: CASSIDNLQGDSGANVLTF
clone size: .; CDR3 length: 16; J gene: TRBJ1-5; V gene: TRBV19; D gene: TRBD1; CDR3 DNA: TGTGCCAGTACCCCACGTGGGACAGGGGGCTTCCAGCCCCAGCATTTT; CDR3 protein: CASTPRGTGGFQPQHF
clone size: .; CDR3 length: 14; J gene: TRBJ1-2; V gene: TRBV9; D gene: .; CDR3 DNA: TGTGCCAGCAGCGTGGGGGGAGTGAACTATGGCCACACCTTC; CDR3 protein: CASSVGGVNYGHTF
clone size: .; CDR3 length: 12; J gene: TRBJ2-5; V gene: TRBV5-1; D gene: .; CDR3 DNA: TGCGCCAGCAGATACGGCCAAGAGACCCAGTACTTC; CDR3 protein: CASRYGQETQYF
clone size: .; CDR3 length: 15; J gene: TRBJ2-6; V gene: TRBV18; D gene: .; CDR3 DNA: TGTGCCAGCTCACCAGGGGGCTCTGGGGCCAACGTCCTGACTTTC; CDR3 protein: CASSPGGSGANVLTF
clone size: .; CDR3 length: 14; J gene: TRBJ2-3; V gene: TRBV6-6; D gene: .; CDR3 DNA: TGTGCCAGCAGTGACACAGGGTTAACAGATACGCAGTATTTT; CDR3 protein: CASSDTGLTDTQYF
clone size: .; CDR3 length: 11; J gene: TRBJ2-7; V gene: TRBV20-1; D gene: .; CDR3 DNA: TGCAGTGCTAGACAGGGCCGAGAGCAGTACTTC; CDR3 protein: CSARQGREQYF
clone size: .; CDR3 length: 15; J gene: TRBJ2-3; V gene: TRBV25-1; D gene: .; CDR3 DNA: TGTGCCAGCAGTGAATTCGGTGTAGGCACAGATACGCAGTATTTT; CDR3 protein: CASSEFGVGTDTQYF
clone size: once; CDR3 length: 15; J gene: TRBJ1-5; V gene: TRBV16; D gene: .; CDR3 DNA: TGTGCCAGCAGCCAATCAGGGCAGGGAGGACAGCCCCAGCATTTT; CDR3 protein: CASSQSGQGGQPQHF
clone size: .; CDR3 length: 16; J gene: TRBJ2-3; V gene: TRBV12-3/TRBV12-4; D gene: .; CDR3 DNA: TGTGCCAGCAGTTTGTTACAGGGAGCTAGCACAGATACGCAGTATTTT; CDR3 protein: CASSLLQGASTDTQYF
clone size: .; CDR3 length: 14; J gene: TRBJ1-2; V gene: TRBV5-1; D gene: .; CDR3 DNA: TGCGCCAGCAGCTTGGTCAGGGGAGATTCCGGCTACACCTTC; CDR3 protein: CASSLVRGDSGYTF
clone size: .; CDR3 length: 12; J gene: TRBJ1-1; V gene: TRBV6-1; D gene: .; CDR3 DNA: TGTGCCAGCCTCCCCTGGAGAGATCAAGCTTTCTTT; CDR3 protein: CASLPWRDQAFF
clone size: once; CDR3 length: 16; J gene: TRBJ2-5; V gene: TRBV5-6; D gene: TRBD2; CDR3 DNA: TGTGCCAGCAGCCCGATACTAGCGGGGGGCCTGGAGACCCAGTACTTC; CDR3 protein: CASSPILAGGLETQYF
clone size: .; CDR3 length: 21; J gene: TRBJ2-1; V gene: TRBV28; D gene: TRBD2; CDR3 DNA: TGTGCCAGCAGTTTCACTTATCGGTTAGCGGGAGAGGGGAGCTCCTACAATGAGCAGTTCTTC; CDR3 protein: CASSFTYRLAGEGSSYNEQFF
clone size: once; CDR3 length: 14; J gene: TRBJ1-5; V gene: TRBV30; D gene: .; CDR3 DNA: TGTGCCTGGAGTGGCCTGACAGCGGATCAGCCCCAGCATTTT; CDR3 protein: CAWSGLTADQPQHF
clone size: .; CDR3 length: 16; J gene: TRBJ1-3; V gene: TRBV5-1; D gene: .; CDR3 DNA: TGCGCCAGCAGCCTAGGGACATCTGGTCGTGGAAACACCATATATTTT; CDR3 protein: CASSLGTSGRGNTIYF
clone size: .; CDR3 length: 13; J gene: TRBJ1-5; V gene: TRBV20-1; D gene: .; CDR3 DNA: TGCAGTGCTAGAGATGGGCCAGGCCAGCCCCAGCATTTT; CDR3 protein: CSARDGPGQPQHF